One TCR beta chain is described in this entry. This entry comes from a study of molecular identifiers for immune sequencing clone quantification. The CDR3 runs to 15 residues. The ends were cut back, 4 bases at V and 1 base at J, with 13 bases in the middle. The germline V gene encodes CDR1 SGHAT and CDR2 FQNNGV. TCRdb reanalysed the PCR reads using MiXCR and keeps one entry per CDR3 protein. The sample has a few hundred thousand distinct CDR3 sequences, 24% seen once; the top ten hold around 0.7%. Sequencing was done on a sample of naive CD8+ T cells from blood, with Jurkat cell RNA spiked in. This sample's subset: FACS-sorted CD8+CD4-CCR7+CD45RA+ naive T cells. The genes are TRBV11-2 and TRBJ2-5; D possibly corresponds to TRBD1 (5 bases). The TCR was taken from a human donor in good health. Some libraries in this study had Jurkat cell RNA spiked in. CDR3 sequence: CASSSPTGVQETQYF. The CDR3 DNA sequence: TGTGCCAGCAGCTCGCCTACAGGAGTCCAAGAGACCCAGTACTTC.